This T cell receptor (beta chain) was profiled in a study of T cell changes during pregnancy in multiple sclerosis. This CDR3 is built from 12 residues. Germline values: CDR1 SNHLY, CDR2 FYNNEI. Trimming shortened V by 7 bases and J by 5 bases, and 11 bases separated the two germline ends. Clones were sequenced by immunoSEQ multiplex PCR, and TCRdb holds only the in-frame ones, with some missing. The repertoire holds 50,000 or so clones, with 85% to 95% as singletons. The TCR was taken from a female donor with multiple sclerosis, enrolled in a pregnancy study. This specimen consisted of CD4+ T cells from peripheral blood mononuclear cells, obtained in the third trimester of pregnancy. This chain joins TRBV2 and TRBJ1-2, with D maybe TRBD1 (5 bases). CDR3 amino acids: CASKLGGYGYTF. CDR3 coding DNA: TGTGCCAGCAAGCTGGGGGGGTATGGCTACACCTTC.